Shown below are 20 T cell receptor beta chains from a single sample sequenced in a study of blood T cell repertoires in COVID-19. Repertoires were generated with immunoSEQ multiplex PCR, while TCRdb's copy carries only in-frame clones and drops some. This sample carries under 200,000 clones, 85% of them seen once, and the ten largest clones take around 5.2%. Specimen: peripheral blood. The receptors come from a woman over 75 with acute or convalescent COVID-19.

The chain couples TRBV19 to TRBJ2-1; tentatively, D is TRBD1 (6 bases). Per the germline V gene, CDR1 is LNHDA and CDR2 is SQIVND (reference sequence). This CDR3 region has 13 residues. Trimming took 5 bases from V and 9 from J, leaving 14 bases between them. The CDR3, as DNA: TGTGCCAGTAGTGCTTCTGGGGGCGGTGAGCAGTTCTTC. It codes for CASSASGGGEQFF. Supplemented by reference TRBV19 and TRBJ2-1, the full variable domain reads DGGITQSPKYLFRKEGQNVTLSCEQNLNHDAMYWYRQDPGQGLRLIYYSQIVNDFQKGDIAEGYSVSREKKESFPLTVTSAQKNPTAFYLCASSASGGGEQFFGPGTRLTVL.

The chain employs TRBV6-5 and TRBJ2-5, with D possibly TRBD1 on 6 matching bases. This CDR3 has 15 amino acids. Trimming removed 3 bases from V and 5 bases from J, with 16 bases in between. From germline, CDR1 is MNHEY and CDR2 SVGAGI. The DNA for the CDR3 is TGTGCCAGCAGTTATTTGCGTGGGGGCATGGAGACCCAGTACTTC. This gives the protein CASSYLRGGMETQYF.

This clone has a handful of counts. The chain recombines TRBV10-1 with TRBJ1-3; 7 bases are a match to TRBD1. Germline-derived CDR1 and CDR2 are WNHNN and SYGVQD (reference sequence). The CDR3 covers 15 residues. V trimming: 2 bases; J trimming: 3 bases; junction bases outside the gene matches: 4. This chain's CDR3 is CASSESRQGGNTIYF. The CDR3 DNA reads TGCGCCAGCAGTGAGAGTCGACAGGGTGGAAACACCATATATTTT.

The chain links TRBV7-2 to TRBJ2-7, with D hard to call. V dropped 2 bases and J dropped 1 base, with 6 bases sitting between them. Germline V lookup: CDR1 SGHTA, CDR2 FQGNSA. The CDR3 consists of 13 residues. The CDR3 DNA reads TGTGCCAGCAGCTTATCCGGTTCCTACGAGCAGTACTTC. It translates to CASSLSGSYEQYF.

This rearrangement joins TRBV25-1 to TRBJ2-3; TRBD1 matches 8 bases. The CDR3 contains 12 residues. Germline values: CDR1 MGHDK, CDR2 SYGVNS. The J segment lost 5 bases and the V segment lost 9 bases, leaving 4 bases of the junction unmatched. The CDR3 sequence is CASQGAGDTQYF. The CDR3, as DNA: TGTGCCAGTCAGGGGGCTGGAGATACGCAGTATTTT.

The rearrangement uses TRBV5-1 and TRBJ1-1, with 9 bases fitting TRBD1. The V segment lost 3 bases and the J segment 6 bases; nucleotides outside the gene matches: 6. CDR1 and CDR2 from the germline V gene are SGHRS and YFSETQ. The length of the CDR3 is 14 residues. In nucleotides, the CDR3 is TGCGCCAGCAGCTGGGACAGGGTCAATTCTGAAGCTTTCTTT. This encodes CASSWDRVNSEAFF.

The chain employs TRBV7-2 and TRBJ1-1, with D possibly being TRBD1 (6 bases). The CDR3 consists of 17 residues. Germline lookup yields CDR1 SGHTA and CDR2 FQGNSA. Trimming pared 6 bases from V and 1 base from J, leaving 21 bases between. CDR3 loop: CASSQIMPIRGNTEAFF. The CDR3 DNA reads TGTGCCAGCAGTCAAATTATGCCTATCAGGGGGAACACTGAAGCTTTCTTT.

The sample holds one count of this clone. The rearrangement joins TRBV5-1 to TRBJ1-6; 8 positions match TRBD1. Trimming took 4 bases from V and 10 from J; bases not matched to a gene: 10. Looked up from germline, CDR1 is SGHRS and CDR2 is YFSETQ. This CDR3 spans 15 amino acids. CDR3 DNA sequence: TGCGCCAGCAGCCTTCAGGGGGCGTACGACTCACCCCTCCACTTT. It translates to CASSLQGAYDSPLHF.

Only a few counts were recorded for this clone. The CDR3 nucleotides read TGTGCCAGCTCCCTGTTCGCCGGGGTAGCTCTCAATGAGCAGTTCTTC. Encoded protein: CASSLFAGVALNEQFF. The rearrangement uses TRBV18 and TRBJ2-1; possible D gene TRBD2, 5 bases. Deletions cut 6 bases from V and 6 bases from J, with 21 bases between. CDR3 length equals 16 residues. Germline CDR1 reads KGHSH; CDR2 reads LQKENI.

CDR3 nucleotide sequence: TGCGCCAGCAGCTTGTTAGCTAGCTCCTACAATGAGCAGTTCTTC. Translated, it gives CASSLLASSYNEQFF. The genes are TRBV5-1 and TRBJ2-1; no clear D. Trimming pared 1 base from V and 0 bases from J, leaving 8 bases between. This CDR3 has 15 amino acids. Germline CDR1 and CDR2: SGHRS and YFSETQ.

The gene calls are TRBV7-2 and TRBJ2-5; possibly TRBD2 for D (6 bases). Germline CDR1 is SGHTA and CDR2 is FQGNSA. V lost 5 bases to trimming and J lost 3 bases, with 19 bases between them. CDR3 length equals 16 residues. The CDR3 bases are TGTGCCAGCAGCCCCCGTCGTAGCGGAACCGAAGAGACCCAGTACTTC. This codes for CASSPRRSGTEETQYF.

The rearrangement joins TRBV19 to TRBJ1-5; no firm D call. The CDR3 consists of 12 residues. The V end lost 4 bases, the J end lost 7 bases, and 8 bases lay between the germline ends. Germline V lookup: CDR1 LNHDA, CDR2 SQIVND (reference sequence). The CDR3 nucleotides read TGTGCCAGTAGTAGAGGCGAACAGCCCCAGCATTTT. It specifies CASSRGEQPQHF. Full variable domain (rest looked up from reference TRBV19 and TRBJ1-5): DGGITQSPKYLFRKEGQNVTLSCEQNLNHDAMYWYRQDPGQGLRLIYYSQIVNDFQKGDIAEGYSVSREKKESFPLTVTSAQKNPTAFYLCASSRGEQPQHFGDGTRLSIL.

In nucleotides, the CDR3 is TGCGCCAGCAGCTTGGACGGGGATAGCAATCAGCCCCAGCATTTT. Residues: CASSLDGDSNQPQHF. The gene calls are TRBV5-1 and TRBJ1-5; no clear D. In germline, CDR1 is SGHRS, CDR2 YFSETQ. The CDR3 is 15 amino acids. V shed 0 bases and J shed 0 bases, with 7 bases lying between them.

The chain combines TRBV10-3 with TRBJ1-4, with D tentatively TRBD1 (6 bases). The CDR3 spans 13 residues. V was clipped by 9 bases and J by 3 bases, with 11 bases between them. The germline gives CDR1 ENHRY, CDR2 SYGVKD. CDR3 coding DNA: TGTGCCATATCCACAGGGTCTAATGAAAAACTGTTTTTT. It is translated as CAISTGSNEKLFF.

This clone was observed a single time. This chain uses TRBV3-1 (or the pseudogene TRBV3-2) with TRBJ2-3, with TRBD2 matching 13 bases. Germline V gene sequence: CDR1 LGHDT, CDR2 YNNKEL (reference sequence). This CDR3 has 16 residues. The V segment lost 2 bases and the J segment 6 bases; nucleotides outside the gene matches: 5. The CDR3 region has the DNA TGTGCCAGCAGCCAATGGACTAGCGGGAGTAGGGATACGCAGTATTTT. It encodes CASSQWTSGSRDTQYF.

V and J are TRBV2 and TRBJ1-2; the D is unclear. Germline V gene data show CDR1 as SNHLY and CDR2 as FYNNEI. V lost 3 bases to trimming and J lost 4 bases, with 12 bases between them. The CDR3 runs 14 residues. The CDR3 sequence: CASSELSGGYGYTF. In DNA form, the CDR3 reads TGTGCCAGCAGTGAGTTGTCGGGAGGCTATGGCTACACCTTC.

The chain carries TRBV10-3 and TRBJ1-1; maybe TRBD1 (6 bases). The ends were cut back, 6 bases at V and 14 bases at J, with 28 bases in the middle. Germline CDR1 reads ENHRY; CDR2 reads SYGVKD. This CDR3 region has 15 residues. The CDR3 is CAISVHSGTKTLGFF. The CDR3 nucleotides are TGTGCCATCAGCGTCCACTCCGGGACAAAAACCCTTGGGTTCTTT.

This chain uses TRBV5-8 with TRBJ2-3; 7 bases match TRBD2. V lost 5 bases and J lost 9; bases outside the gene matches: 6. CDR3 length: 12 residues. Germline V gives CDR1 SGHTS, CDR2 YDEGEE. In DNA form, the CDR3 reads TGTGCCAGCAGTTGGGGACTAAGCACGCAGTATTTT. Translation gives CASSWGLSTQYF.

With respect to this clone: The junction and the germline gene differ at one end; a read error may be behind it. V usage is TRBV28 and J usage is TRBJ2-7; possible D gene TRBD1, 6 bases. This CDR3 comprises 13 residues. CDR1 and CDR2 (germline): MDHEN, SYDVKM. The CDR3 nucleotides read TGTGCCAACAGTGTCCGCTCCAGGGGCGAGCAGTACTTC. Translating it yields CANSVRSRGEQYF.

The CDR3 spells CASSGPGLATGELFF. The DNA for the CDR3 is TGCGCCAGCAGCGGCCCGGGACTAGCGACCGGGGAGCTGTTTTTT. The chain joins TRBV5-1 to TRBJ2-2; 10 bases agree with TRBD2. V trimming: 4 bases; J trimming: 5 bases; junction bases outside the gene matches: 5. Germline CDR1 is SGHRS and CDR2 is YFSETQ. The CDR3 has 15 residues.